Listed below are T cell receptor beta chains from one sample, sequenced in a study of T cells after posttransplantation cyclophosphamide. Sequencing was performed with immunoSEQ multiplex PCR; in TCRdb, only in-frame clones are kept and a portion is missing. The sample yields 44,000 or so clones, without any singletons. The sequenced material came from PBMCs. The receptor set was obtained from a man aged 35-49 years in good health, CMV-negative, and a related stem cell transplant donor. CDR3s include the opening cysteine and the closing phenylalanine or tryptophan. A D gene is named only where the DNA matches it firmly. Expanded clones get a size class; other rows say once, few or many, or leave the size out.

TRBJ1-1,TRBV6-1,13,many,.,CASSGQRSTEAFF,TGTGCCAGCAGTGGACAGAGGAGCACTGAAGCTTTCTTT
TRBJ2-2,TRBV6-5,16,many,TRBD1,CASSYSTGGDTGELFF,TGTGCCAGCAGTTACTCGACAGGGGGTGATACCGGGGAGCTGTTTTTT
TRBJ2-3,TRBV25-1,16,many,TRBD2,CASSDRLAGSTDTQYF,TGTGCCAGCAGTGACAGGCTAGCGGGCAGCACAGATACGCAGTATTTT
TRBJ2-7,TRBV11-2,13,many,.,CASSLTDSYEQYF,TGTGCCAGCAGCCTGACAGACTCCTACGAGCAGTACTTC
TRBJ2-7,TRBV7-2,16,many,TRBD2,CASSSQLAGLTYEQYF,TGTGCCAGCAGCTCTCAACTAGCGGGTCTGACCTACGAGCAGTACTTC
TRBJ2-2,TRBV4-2,17,many,TRBD2,CASSTAGGPKPAGELFF,TGTGCCAGCTCAACAGCGGGAGGGCCGAAACCAGCCGGGGAGCTGTTTTTT
TRBJ2-5,TRBV5-1,15,many,TRBD1,CASSLQDRGGETQYF,TGCGCCAGCAGCTTGCAGGACAGGGGAGGGGAGACCCAGTACTTC
TRBJ2-1,TRBV5-4,14,many,TRBD2,CASSPSGTYNEQFF,TGTGCCAGCAGCCCTAGCGGGACCTACAATGAGCAGTTCTTC
TRBJ2-3,TRBV29-1,14,many,TRBD2,CSVALAGSTDTQYF,TGCAGCGTTGCTCTAGCGGGATCAACAGATACGCAGTATTTT
TRBJ1-1,TRBV5-4,15,many,.,CASSLAGVTNTEAFF,TGTGCCAGCAGCTTGGCCGGGGTCACGAACACTGAAGCTTTCTTT
TRBJ2-7,TRBV6-5,12,many,.,CASSRSLDEQYF,TGTGCCAGCAGTCGTAGCTTGGACGAGCAGTACTTC
TRBJ2-2,TRBV9,16,many,.,CASSVPGGLNAGELFF,TGTGCCAGCAGCGTCCCAGGGGGGCTAAACGCCGGGGAGCTGTTTTTT
TRBJ2-7,TRBV14,16,many,TRBD2,CASSPAGATKRGEQYF,TGTGCCAGCAGCCCGGCGGGAGCGACCAAGAGGGGCGAGCAGTACTTC
TRBJ2-2,TRBV5-1,16,many,.,CASSLVAGQANGELFF,TGCGCCAGCAGCTTGGTTGCGGGGCAGGCTAACGGGGAGCTGTTTTTT
TRBJ2-3,TRBV11-3,15,many,.,CASSLVGGSTDTQYF,TGTGCCAGCAGCTTAGTCGGCGGGAGCACAGATACGCAGTATTTT
TRBJ2-5,TRBV18,14,many,.,CASSPRRSQETQYF,TGTGCCAGCTCACCTCGGAGATCCCAAGAGACCCAGTACTTC
TRBJ2-1,TRBV27,17,many,.,CASSLTTSSLTYNEQFF,TGTGCCAGCAGTTTAACCACTAGCTCCCTGACCTACAATGAGCAGTTCTTC
TRBJ1-5,TRBV6-6,14,few,.,CASSYSLQDQPQHF,TGTGCCAGCAGTTACTCCTTACAGGATCAGCCCCAGCATTTT
TRBJ2-1,TRBV5-4,16,many,TRBD2,CASSLTAAGGGNEQFF,TGTGCCAGCAGCTTGACAGCGGCGGGAGGAGGCAATGAGCAGTTCTTC
TRBJ2-1,TRBV19,15,many,TRBD2,CASRPRTSGWDEQFF,TGTGCCAGTAGACCTAGGACTAGCGGGTGGGATGAGCAGTTCTTC
TRBJ2-3,TRBV2,10,many,.,CAGGTDTQYF,TGTGCCGGGGGGACAGATACGCAGTATTTT
TRBJ2-7,TRBV2,14,many,.,CASRANGGAYEQYF,TGTGCCAGCAGGGCGAACGGGGGAGCCTACGAGCAGTACTTC
TRBJ1-5,TRBV19,12,many,.,CASSHGNQPQHF,TGTGCCAGTAGTCATGGCAATCAGCCCCAGCATTTT
TRBJ2-1,TRBV6-5,12,many,TRBD2,CATEGGRHEQFF,TGTGCCACCGAGGGCGGGAGGCATGAGCAGTTCTTC
TRBJ2-2,TRBV20-1,11,many,.,CSALNTGELFF,TGCAGTGCTCTGAACACCGGGGAGCTGTTTTTT
TRBJ1-1,TRBV11-2,15,many,.,CASSLDTYIATEAFF,TGTGCCAGCAGCTTAGATACGTACATTGCCACTGAAGCTTTCTTT
TRBJ2-7,TRBV5-4,14,many,.,CASSLGAGVYEQYF,TGTGCCAGCAGCTTGGGGGCAGGGGTTTACGAGCAGTACTTC
TRBJ1-5,TRBV28,15,many,.,CASSSDRLPPQPQHF,TGTGCCAGCAGTTCGGACAGATTACCCCCTCAGCCCCAGCATTTT
TRBJ1-1,TRBV18,14,many,TRBD1,CASSQTGANTEAFF,TGTGCCAGCTCACAGACAGGGGCGAACACTGAAGCTTTCTTT
TRBJ2-6,TRBV5-1,18,many,TRBD1,CASSPRTGIYSGANVLTF,TGCGCCAGCAGCCCCCGGACAGGAATTTACTCTGGGGCCAACGTCCTGACTTTC
TRBJ2-3,TRBV30,14,many,TRBD2,CAWRRTSGTDTQYF,TGTGCCTGGAGAAGGACTAGCGGGACAGATACGCAGTATTTT
TRBJ1-6,TRBV5-1,17,many,TRBD1,CASSLTPGTGRNSPLHF,TGCGCCAGCAGCTTGACTCCCGGGACAGGGCGCAATTCACCCCTCCACTTT
TRBJ2-2,TRBV4-3,16,many,TRBD2,CASSPSLAGATGELFF,TGCGCCAGCAGCCCATCTCTAGCGGGAGCCACCGGGGAGCTGTTTTTT
TRBJ1-1,TRBV28,15,many,.,CASSLLVTANTEAFF,TGTGCCAGCAGTTTATTAGTGACAGCGAACACTGAAGCTTTCTTT
TRBJ2-7,TRBV28,15,many,TRBD1,CASRRRGQGTYEQYF,TGTGCCAGCCGGAGACGGGGACAGGGAACCTACGAGCAGTACTTC
TRBJ2-1,TRBV6-1,13,many,.,CASSEGRRTEQFF,TGTGCCAGCAGTGAGGGGCGGCGGACCGAGCAGTTCTTC
TRBJ1-5,TRBV19,18,many,TRBD1,CASSFGTVLRRGNQPQHF,TGTGCCAGTAGTTTCGGGACAGTCCTTCGGCGTGGCAATCAGCCCCAGCATTTT
TRBJ2-1,TRBV27,14,many,TRBD2,CASSFTGGQGEQFF,TGTGCCAGCAGTTTTACGGGAGGCCAGGGTGAGCAGTTCTTC
TRBJ1-1,TRBV4-1,15,.,.,CASSQEAGMNTEAFF,TGTGCCAGCAGCCAAGAAGCGGGGATGAACACTGAAGCTTTCTTT
TRBJ2-1,TRBV23-1,17,.,.,CASSQWCPGLGRNEQFF,TGCGCCAGCAGTCAATGGTGCCCGGGACTGGGCAGAAATGAGCAGTTCTTC
TRBJ1-5,TRBV5-1,15,many,TRBD1,CASSLQGYSNQPQHF,TGCGCCAGCAGCTTACAGGGGTATAGCAATCAGCCCCAGCATTTT
TRBJ2-1,TRBV11-2,12,many,.,CASSLNQVEQFF,TGTGCCAGCAGCTTAAATCAGGTTGAGCAGTTCTTC
TRBJ1-2,TRBV6-5,15,many,.,CATTRAALANYGYTF,TGTGCCACCACCAGGGCAGCGTTAGCTAACTATGGCTACACCTTC
TRBJ2-7,TRBV14,14,many,.,CASSPKVPSGEQYF,TGTGCCAGCAGCCCTAAAGTCCCTTCGGGCGAGCAGTACTTC
TRBJ2-2,TRBV29-1,14,many,.,CSVGAPANTGELFF,TGCAGCGTTGGGGCTCCCGCGAACACCGGGGAGCTGTTTTTT
TRBJ2-1,TRBV30,17,many,TRBD2,CAWRTSGRGGSYNEQFF,TGTGCCTGGCGGACTAGCGGGAGAGGGGGGAGCTACAATGAGCAGTTCTTC
TRBJ2-7,TRBV6-6,16,many,.,CASSYSYSSRVYEQYF,TGTGCCAGCAGTTACTCGTACTCGTCCAGGGTGTACGAGCAGTACTTC
TRBJ2-2,TRBV6-5,15,.,.,CASHLAGSNTGELFF,TGTGCCAGTCATCTGGCAGGAAGTAACACCGGGGAGCTGTTTTTT